This paragraph covers one TCR beta chain sequence. No antigen is known for it. A sample-barcoded 5' primer and a J-beta primer mix were used in a second PCR of roughly 7 to 11 cycles. TCRdb called the 5' RACE reads again in MiXCR, with one record for every CDR3 protein. This repertoire shows 1.8 million or so distinct CDR3 sequences, about two fifths found once; its top ten account for under 25%. These data originate in a study of blood T cells in healthy people across ages. Extraction yielded at least 6 micrograms of total RNA per sample. Study-wide findings and caveats: From one million sequenced T cells, diversity estimates were lower bounds.

This clonotype originated in a human donor in good health. The sample consisted of blood.

The CDR3 protein is CSARWGGINTEAFF. Here the CDR3 DNA reads TGCAGTGCCCGTTGGGGGGGAATTAACACTGAAGCTTTCTTT. The V call is TRBV20-1, the J call TRBJ1-1; possibly TRBD1 for D (5 bases). Germline lookup yields CDR1 DFQATT and CDR2 SNEGSKA (reference sequence). The CDR3 is 14 residues long. Trimming took 6 bases from V and 2 from J, leaving 16 bases between them.